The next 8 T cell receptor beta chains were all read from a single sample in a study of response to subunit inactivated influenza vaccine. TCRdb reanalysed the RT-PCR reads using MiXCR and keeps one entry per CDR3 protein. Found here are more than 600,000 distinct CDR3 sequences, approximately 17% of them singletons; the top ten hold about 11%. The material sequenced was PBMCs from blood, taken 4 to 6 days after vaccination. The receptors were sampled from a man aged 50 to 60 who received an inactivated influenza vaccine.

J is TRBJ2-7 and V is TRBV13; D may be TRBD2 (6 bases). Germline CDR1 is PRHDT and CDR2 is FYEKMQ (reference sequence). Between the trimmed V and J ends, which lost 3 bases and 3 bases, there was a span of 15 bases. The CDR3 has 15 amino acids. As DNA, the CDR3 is TGTGCCAGCAGCTTTTCCGGAGGGTTTGACTACGAGCAGTACTTC. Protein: CASSFSGGFDYEQYF.

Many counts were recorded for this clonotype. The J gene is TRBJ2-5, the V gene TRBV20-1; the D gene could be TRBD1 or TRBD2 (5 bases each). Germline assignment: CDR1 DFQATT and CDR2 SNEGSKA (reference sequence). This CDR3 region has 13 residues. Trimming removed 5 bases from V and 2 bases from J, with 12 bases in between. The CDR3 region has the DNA TGCAGTGCTTTAACGGGGCTGCAAGAGACCCAGTACTTC. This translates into CSALTGLQETQYF.

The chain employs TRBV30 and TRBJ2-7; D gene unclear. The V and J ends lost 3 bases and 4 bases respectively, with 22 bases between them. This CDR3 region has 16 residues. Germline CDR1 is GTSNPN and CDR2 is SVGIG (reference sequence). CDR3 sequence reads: CAWRLTYSFVGYEQYF. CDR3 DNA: TGTGCCTGGAGACTGACCTACTCGTTCGTCGGGTACGAGCAGTACTTC. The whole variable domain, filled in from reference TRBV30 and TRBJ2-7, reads SQTIHQWPATLVQPVGSPLSLECTVEGTSNPNLYWYRQAAGRGLQLLFYSVGIGQISSEVPQNLSASRPQDRQFILSSKKLLLSDSGFYLCAWRLTYSFVGYEQYFGPGTRLTVT.

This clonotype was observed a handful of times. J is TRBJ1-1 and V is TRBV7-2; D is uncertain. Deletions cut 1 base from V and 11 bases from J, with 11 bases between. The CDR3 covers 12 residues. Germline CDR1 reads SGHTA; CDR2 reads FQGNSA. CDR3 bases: TGTGCCAGCAGCTTAGTGGGTGGAGAGGCTTTCTTT. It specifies CASSLVGGEAFF.

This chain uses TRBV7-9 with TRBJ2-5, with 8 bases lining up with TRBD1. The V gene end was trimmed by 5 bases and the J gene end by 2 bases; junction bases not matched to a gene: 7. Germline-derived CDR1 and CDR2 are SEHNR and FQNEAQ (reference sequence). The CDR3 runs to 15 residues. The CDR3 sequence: CASSKDRGSQETQYF. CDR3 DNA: TGTGCCAGCAGCAAAGACAGGGGCTCACAAGAGACCCAGTACTTC.

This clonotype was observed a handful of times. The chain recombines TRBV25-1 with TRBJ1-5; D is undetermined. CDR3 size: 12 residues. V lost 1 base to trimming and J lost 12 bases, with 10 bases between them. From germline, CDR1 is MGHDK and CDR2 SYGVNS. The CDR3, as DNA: TGTGCCAGCAGTGAATCGCCAGGAGTCCAGCATTTT. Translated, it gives CASSESPGVQHF.

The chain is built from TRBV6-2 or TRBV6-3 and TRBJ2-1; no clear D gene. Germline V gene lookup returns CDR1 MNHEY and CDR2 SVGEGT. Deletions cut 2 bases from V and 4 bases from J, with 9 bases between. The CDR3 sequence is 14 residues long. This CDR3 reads CASSYRVGYNEQFF. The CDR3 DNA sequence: TGTGCCAGCAGTTACCGAGTGGGATACAATGAGCAGTTCTTC.

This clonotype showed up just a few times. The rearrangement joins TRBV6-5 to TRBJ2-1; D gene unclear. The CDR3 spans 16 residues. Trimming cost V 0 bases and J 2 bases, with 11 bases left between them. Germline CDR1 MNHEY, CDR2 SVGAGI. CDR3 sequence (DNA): TGTGCCAGCAGTTACTCGCGCACTTTGGCCTACAATGAGCAGTTCTTC. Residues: CASSYSRTLAYNEQFF.